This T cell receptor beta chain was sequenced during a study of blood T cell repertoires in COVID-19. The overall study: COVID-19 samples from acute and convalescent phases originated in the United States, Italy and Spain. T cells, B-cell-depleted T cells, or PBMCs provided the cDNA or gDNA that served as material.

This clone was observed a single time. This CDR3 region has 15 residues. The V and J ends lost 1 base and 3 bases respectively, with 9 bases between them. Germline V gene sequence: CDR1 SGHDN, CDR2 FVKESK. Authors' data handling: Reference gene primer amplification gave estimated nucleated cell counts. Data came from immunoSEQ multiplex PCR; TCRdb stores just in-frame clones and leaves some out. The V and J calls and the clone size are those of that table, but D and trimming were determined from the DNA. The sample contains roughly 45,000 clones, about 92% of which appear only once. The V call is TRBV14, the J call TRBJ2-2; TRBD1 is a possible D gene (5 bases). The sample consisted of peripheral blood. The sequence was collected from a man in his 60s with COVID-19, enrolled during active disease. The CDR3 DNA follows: TGTGCCAGCAGCCAAGTGGCCAGGGACACCGGGGAGCTGTTTTTT. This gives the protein CASSQVARDTGELFF.